Listed below are T cell receptor beta chains from one sample, sequenced in a study of blood T cell repertoires in COVID-19. The protocol was immunoSEQ multiplex PCR, while the TCRdb copy is restricted to in-frame clones and leaves out a portion. The sample holds 90,000 to 120,000 clones, 80% to 90% seen once. The sequenced sample consisted of peripheral blood. These receptor sequences come from a woman over 75 with acute or convalescent COVID-19. CDR3s include the opening cysteine and the closing phenylalanine or tryptophan.

TRBJ1-2,TRBV7-8,CASSPTGWLYTF
TRBJ2-1,TRBV7-8,CASSYQTSGDLNEQFF
TRBJ2-1,TRBV27,CASSLYGGAADEQFF
TRBJ2-5,TRBV3-1/TRBV3-2,CASSQEPQHQETQYF
TRBJ1-1,TRBV10-1,CASRRGHSTEAFF
TRBJ2-1,TRBV7-2,CASSLALAVAEQFF
TRBJ1-1,TRBV10-3,CAIRTGVRTEAFF
TRBJ1-1,TRBV5-1,CASSLGGPNTEAFF
TRBJ2-3,TRBV3-1/TRBV3-2,CASSKGLADTDTQYF
TRBJ2-2,TRBV7-2,CASSLAPGTTTGELFF
TRBJ1-6,TRBV2,CASSGSGGYNSPLHF
TRBJ1-2,TRBV6-2/TRBV6-3,CASSQGISTNYGYTF
TRBJ2-3,TRBV3-1/TRBV3-2,CASSPRVGQLTDTQYF
TRBJ2-7,TRBV24-1,CATSDSTGGADYEQYF
TRBJ2-7,TRBV11-2,CASSLYRTGGSGEQYF
TRBJ2-1,TRBV18,CASSPPAGVEQFF
TRBJ2-5,TRBV2,CASSEWSSGGVVQYF
TRBJ1-1,TRBV5-6,CASSLDLRTEAFF
TRBJ2-3,TRBV7-6,CASSLNSGGTDTQYF
TRBJ2-1,TRBV5-4,CASSLEGMTQFF
TRBJ2-1,TRBV3-1/TRBV3-2,CASSQDFPARSPNEQFF
TRBJ2-1,TRBV7-8,CASSLGGGYNEQFF
TRBJ1-3,TRBV11-2,CASSSWSSGNTIYF